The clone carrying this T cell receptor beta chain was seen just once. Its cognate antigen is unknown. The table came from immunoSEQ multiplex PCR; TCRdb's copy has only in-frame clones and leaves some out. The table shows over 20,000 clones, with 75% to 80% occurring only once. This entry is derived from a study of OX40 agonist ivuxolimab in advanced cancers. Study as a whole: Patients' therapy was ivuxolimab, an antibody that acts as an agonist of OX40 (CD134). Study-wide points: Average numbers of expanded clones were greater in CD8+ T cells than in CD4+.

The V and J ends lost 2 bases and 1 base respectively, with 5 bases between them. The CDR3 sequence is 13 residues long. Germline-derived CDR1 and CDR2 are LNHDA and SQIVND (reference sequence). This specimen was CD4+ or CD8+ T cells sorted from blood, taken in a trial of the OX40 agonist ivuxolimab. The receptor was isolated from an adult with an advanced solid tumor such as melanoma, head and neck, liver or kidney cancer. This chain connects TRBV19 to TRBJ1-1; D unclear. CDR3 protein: CASSITRNTEAFF. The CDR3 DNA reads TGTGCCAGTAGTATAACCCGGAACACTGAAGCTTTCTTT.